Following are 25 T cell receptor beta chains from one sample sequenced in a study of blood T cell repertoires in COVID-19. Assay used: immunoSEQ multiplex PCR; TCRdb lists only in-frame clones, some missing. The sample holds 150,000 or so clones, around 89% seen once. Sequencing used peripheral blood. All receptors come from a man aged 55 to 70 with acute or convalescent COVID-19.

The genes are TRBV2 and TRBJ2-7; perhaps TRBD2 as D (7 bases). Germline loops: CDR1 SNHLY, CDR2 FYNNEI. The germline V and J ends were trimmed by 6 bases and 7 bases, with 16 bases remaining between them. The CDR3 runs to 13 residues. The CDR3, as DNA: TGTGCCAGCAGCCAGAGGGGGGAGGGGGAGCAGTACGTC. Translated: CASSQRGEGEQYV.

The rearrangement joins TRBV7-2 to TRBJ1-1; possibly TRBD1 for D (6 bases). The CDR3 loop spans 15 amino acids. Trimming took off 0 bases at V and 6 bases at J, with 14 bases between the two ends. From germline, CDR1 is SGHTA and CDR2 FQGNSA. CDR3 DNA sequence: TGTGCCAGCAGCTTAGCACTTATCAACAGGGCTGAAGCTTTCTTT. Its translation: CASSLALINRAEAFF.

V usage is TRBV19 and J usage is TRBJ1-1, with D possibly TRBD1 on 5 matching bases. This CDR3 has 11 amino acids. V lost 7 bases and J lost 7, with 10 bases in between. CDR1 LNHDA and CDR2 SQIVND come from the germline V gene (reference sequence). The CDR3 region has the DNA TGTGCCAGTATGAGACAGTTTGAAGCTTTCTTT. It codes for CASMRQFEAFF.

The chain uses TRBV19 and TRBJ1-5, with TRBD1 matching over 7 bases. The CDR3 is 15 residues long. Germline CDR1 LNHDA, CDR2 SQIVND (reference sequence). J gave up 5 bases and V 5 bases, and 9 bases lay outside the gene matches. The CDR3 sequence is CASSLTGRFDQPQHF. The CDR3 nucleotides are TGTGCCAGTAGTCTGACAGGGAGGTTCGATCAGCCCCAGCATTTT.

The rearrangement uses TRBV28 and TRBJ2-1, with TRBD2 identical over 13 bases. Germline V CDR1 and CDR2: MDHEN, SYDVKM. The CDR3 extends over 17 amino acids. Germline trimming cut 4 bases from V and 4 bases from J; bases unmatched to any gene: 7. The CDR3 DNA reads TGTGCCAGCAGTTCAAGACTAGCGGGAGGAACTTACAATGAGCAGTTCTTC. It is translated as CASSSRLAGGTYNEQFF.

The chain uses TRBV12-5 and TRBJ2-7; 7 bases match TRBD1. Germline assignment: CDR1 LGHNT and CDR2 FRNRAP. The V segment lost 1 base and the J segment 3 bases; nucleotides outside the gene matches: 0. The CDR3 has 13 amino acids. CDR3 region: CASGLGQGYEQYF. The CDR3 bases are TGTGCTAGTGGTTTGGGACAGGGCTACGAGCAGTACTTC.

The chain combines TRBV3-1 (or the pseudogene TRBV3-2) with TRBJ1-4, with unresolved D. CDR3 size: 12 residues. Trimming took 4 bases from V and 12 from J, leaving 12 bases between them. CDR1 LGHDT and CDR2 YNNKEL come from the germline V gene (reference sequence). The CDR3 DNA reads TGTGCCAGCAGCCCAAGGTGGGGAGAACTGTTTTTT. This encodes CASSPRWGELFF.

The chain recombines TRBV11-3 with TRBJ2-1, with TRBD1 matching over 9 bases. Germline V gene sequence: CDR1 SGHNT, CDR2 YENEEA. J was trimmed by 5 bases and V by 4 bases; bases with no gene match: 3. This CDR3 is 14 amino acids long. CDR3 coding DNA: TGTGCCAGCAGCTGGACAGGGGCGGACAATGAGCAGTTCTTC. It codes for CASSWTGADNEQFF.

This clone was seen just once. The rearrangement joins TRBV15 to TRBJ1-2; D remains ambiguous. Germline-derived CDR1 and CDR2 are LNHNV and YYDKDF (reference sequence). This CDR3 contains 12 residues. V lost 1 base and J 9 bases, leaving 9 bases between the germline ends. In DNA form, the CDR3 reads TGTGCCACCAGCAGAGGGGAGGGTAGCTACACCTTC. Translating gives CATSRGEGSYTF.

The V and J genes are TRBV5-8 and TRBJ1-2; D ambiguous. The CDR3 has 18 amino acids. V shed 1 base and J shed 4 bases, with 23 bases lying between them. The germline gives CDR1 SGHTS, CDR2 YDEGEE. CDR3 sequence (DNA): TGTGCCAGCAGCTTGTTGGCGCGGGGATCTCCTTTCCCCTATGGCTACACCTTC. Translating it yields CASSLLARGSPFPYGYTF.

This chain uses TRBV10-3 with TRBJ2-7; maybe TRBD1 (5 bases). CDR3 size: 11 residues. V gave up 11 bases and J gave up 5 bases, with 13 bases separating them. Germline loops: CDR1 ENHRY, CDR2 SYGVKD. The CDR3 DNA reads as TGTGCCGTCGCAGGGCTAGACGAGCAGTACTTC. Translating gives CAVAGLDEQYF.

By share of the sample, this clone is medium-sized (0.01 to 0.1%). V gene TRBV19 combines with J gene TRBJ2-5; 12 bases align to TRBD1. Germline V gene sequence: CDR1 LNHDA, CDR2 SQIVND (reference sequence). With V trimmed by 6 bases and J by 5 bases, 13 bases remained unmatched. The CDR3 length is 17 residues. CDR3 nucleotide sequence: TGTGCCAGTAGCCCTATCACTGGGACAGGGGGCTCGGAGACCCAGTACTTC. Amino acid sequence: CASSPITGTGGSETQYF.

The chain carries TRBV5-6 and TRBJ2-7; 8 bases agree with TRBD1. Unmatched junction bases numbered 5, after V lost 3 bases and J lost 3 bases. The CDR3 totals 14 residues. The germline V gene has CDR1 SGHDT and CDR2 YYEEEE. DNA of the CDR3: TGTGCCAGCAGCTGGGGGACAGGACACTACGAGCAGTACTTC. This sequence encodes CASSWGTGHYEQYF.

The genes are TRBV11-3 and TRBJ2-5, with D maybe TRBD2 (5 bases). This CDR3 comprises 14 residues. The germline V gene encodes CDR1 SGHNT and CDR2 YENEEA. V lost 3 bases, J lost 1 base, and 9 bases lay in between. This CDR3 reads CASSFGGGQETQYF. The CDR3, as DNA: TGTGCCAGCAGCTTCGGAGGTGGCCAAGAGACCCAGTACTTC.

This clone appeared a few times. The V and J genes are TRBV6-5 and TRBJ1-2, with 7 bases matching TRBD1. The CDR3 has 13 amino acids. Germline-derived CDR1 and CDR2 are MNHEY and SVGAGI. V gave up 7 bases and J gave up 6 bases; unmatched junction bases: 8. CDR3 amino acids: CASMKQGRDGYTF. CDR3 sequence (DNA): TGTGCCAGCATGAAACAGGGGAGAGATGGCTACACCTTC.

The chain couples TRBV10-3 to TRBJ1-5; TRBD1 aligns across 7 bases. CDR3 length equals 13 residues. CDR1 and CDR2 from the germline V gene are ENHRY and SYGVKD. The J segment lost 2 bases and the V segment lost 10 bases, leaving 5 bases of the junction unmatched. CDR3 residues: CATDRDGNQPQHF. CDR3 nucleotides: TGTGCCACTGACAGGGACGGCAATCAGCCCCAGCATTTT.

This clone was recorded a few times. The V call is TRBV30, the J call TRBJ1-6; weak D call: TRBD1 (5 bases). This CDR3 has 14 amino acids. Looked up from germline, CDR1 is GTSNPN and CDR2 is SVGIG (reference sequence). The V and J ends lost 1 base and 4 bases respectively, with 8 bases between them. As DNA, the CDR3 is TGTGCCTGGAGTGCAGGGAATTATAATTCACCCCTCCACTTT. It encodes CAWSAGNYNSPLHF.

The chain recombines TRBV24-1 with TRBJ1-2; 10 bases match TRBD1. The germline gives CDR1 KGHDR, CDR2 SFDVKD. The CDR3 is made up of 15 amino acids. The junction had 8 bases not matched to a gene; V was cut back by 5 bases and J by 6 bases. CDR3 sequence: CATSASGTGDDGYTF. As DNA, the CDR3 is TGTGCCACCAGTGCATCCGGGACAGGGGATGATGGCTACACCTTC.

The chain has TRBV5-1 and TRBJ2-7, with 8 bases matching TRBD2. V was pared by 2 bases and J by 3 bases, with 1 base of the junction left unmatched. This CDR3 has 13 amino acids. The germline gives CDR1 SGHRS, CDR2 YFSETQ. The CDR3 loop reads CASSLTSGYEQYF. Written as DNA, the CDR3 is TGCGCCAGCAGCTTAACTAGCGGCTACGAGCAGTACTTC.

The chain has TRBV30 and TRBJ1-1; no firm D call. Trimming cost V 0 bases and J 6 bases, with 17 bases left between them. CDR1 is GTSNPN and CDR2 is SVGIG in the germline V gene (reference sequence). The CDR3 totals 15 residues. The CDR3 nucleotides are TGTGCCTGGAGTGTACTACAGTTCGGAGGCGCTGAAGCTTTCTTT. Translated, it gives CAWSVLQFGGAEAFF.

This clone was counted only a few times. The rearrangement uses TRBV28 and TRBJ2-7, with a tentative D call TRBD1 (6 bases). Germline V gene sequence: CDR1 MDHEN, CDR2 SYDVKM. V was trimmed by 6 bases and J by 2 bases, leaving 14 bases between them. The CDR3 covers 14 residues. CDR3 sequence reads: CASRDNREPYEQYV. CDR3 in DNA: TGTGCCAGCAGGGATAACAGGGAACCCTACGAGCAGTACGTC.

This clone was seen more than once but under ten times. The DNA of the CDR3 is TGTGCCAGCGGACAGGGGGCGCAGGCGAACACTGAAGCTTTCTTT. This codes for CASGQGAQANTEAFF. This chain uses TRBV2 with TRBJ1-1; 11 bases are shared with TRBD1. V trimming: 8 bases; J trimming: 1 base; junction bases outside the gene matches: 6. Germline values: CDR1 SNHLY, CDR2 FYNNEI. The CDR3 length is 15 residues.

The DNA for the CDR3 is TGTGCCAGCAGCTTGGGAGGCCGCGGGGGGAGTAGGGAGCAGTTCTTC. It codes for CASSLGGRGGSREQFF. V is TRBV5-6 and J is TRBJ2-1; the match to TRBD2 covers 8 bases. The germline CDR1 and CDR2 sequences are SGHDT and YYEEEE. J lost 10 bases, V lost 0 bases, and 12 bases had no gene match. The CDR3 consists of 16 residues. The full variable domain, rest sourced from reference TRBV5-6 and TRBJ2-1, is DAGVTQSPTHLIKTRGQQVTLRCSPKSGHDTVSWYQQALGQGPQFIFQYYEEEERQRGNFPDRFSGHQFPNYSSELNVNALLLGDSALYLCASSLGGRGGSREQFFGPGTRLTVL.

The chain combines TRBV7-3 with TRBJ2-1; D may be TRBD2 (5 bases). The CDR3 has 13 amino acids. CDR1 SGHTA and CDR2 FQGTGA come from the germline V gene. Between the trimmed V and J ends, which lost 2 bases and 7 bases, there was a span of 9 bases. CDR3 coding DNA: TGTGCCAGCAGCTTACGGACGGGGAATGAGCAGTTCTTC. Translated: CASSLRTGNEQFF.

In nucleotides, the CDR3 is TGTGCCAGCAGCGTAGACACAGGGTCTAATGAAAAACTGTTTTTT. Amino acids: CASSVDTGSNEKLFF. The gene calls are TRBV9 and TRBJ1-4; D is possibly TRBD1 (6 bases). Per germline, CDR1 SGDLS and CDR2 YYNGEE. This CDR3 spans 15 amino acids. Trimming removed 0 bases from V and 3 bases from J, with 9 bases in between.